The TCR beta chain under discussion was sequenced for a study of CD8 T cells in Susac syndrome. With random hexamers, reverse transcription was performed on roughly 0.45 to 1 ug of RNA. Amplification of TCR beta CDR3 was carried out by immunoSEQ multiplex PCR, which covered 54 Vbeta and 13 Jbeta segments. A single record per CDR3 protein comes from TCRdb applying MiXCR to the immunoSEQ multiplex PCR reads. The data show some 300,000 distinct CDR3 sequences, 85% seen once. FACS was used to enrich TEMRA cells, whereas the CD8+ and CD4+ T cells were obtained by negative isolation. Per germline, CDR1 SEHNR and CDR2 FQNEAQ (reference sequence). V lost 0 bases and J lost 3, with 9 bases in between. This CDR3 contains 14 residues.

This clonotype was sampled from a human donor with multiple sclerosis. This chain connects TRBV7-9 to TRBJ2-7; maybe TRBD2 (6 bases). The sample consisted of CD8+ T cells from PBMCs. In DNA, the CDR3 is TGTGCCAGCAGCTTAGCGCGGGGCGGCTACGAGCAGTACTTC. Amino acid sequence: CASSLARGGYEQYF. Full variable domain (rest looked up from reference TRBV7-9 and TRBJ2-7): DTGVSQNPRHKITKRGQNVTFRCDPISEHNRLYWYRQTLGQGPEFLTYFQNEAQLEKSRLLSDRFSAERPKGSFSTLEIQRTEQGDSAMYLCASSLARGGYEQYFGPGTRLTVT.